The 14 T cell receptor beta chains below were found in one sample sequenced in a study of cytomegalovirus exposure and HLA in healthy donors. PCR used 60 Vbeta primers and 13 Jbeta primers. The repertoire was sequenced with immunoSEQ multiplex PCR; TCRdb's copy has only in-frame clones and lacks some. Of some 130,000 clones in the sample, over 70% were seen once. The material sequenced was PBMCs. These receptors were obtained from a woman between 40 and 55 years old in good health and CMV-seronegative.

The chain joins TRBV9 to TRBJ2-2, with 7 bases matching TRBD2. The CDR3 spans 13 residues. Unmatched junction bases numbered 5, after V lost 4 bases and J lost 8 bases. CDR1 is SGDLS and CDR2 is YYNGEE in the germline V gene. The CDR3 reads CASSTLSGGELFF. DNA for the CDR3: TGTGCCAGCAGCACCCTTAGCGGGGGGGAGCTGTTTTTT.

The CDR3 DNA is TGTGCCAGCAGCTCCGGACTAGCGGGAGGGCCGAGTGAGCAGTTCTTC. Protein: CASSSGLAGGPSEQFF. The rearrangement joins TRBV11-2 to TRBJ2-1; the match to TRBD2 covers 15 bases. The V gene end was trimmed by 4 bases and the J gene end by 9 bases; junction bases not matched to a gene: 7. Germline V gene sequence: CDR1 SGHAT, CDR2 FQNNGV. The CDR3 consists of 16 residues.

This clone was recorded a few times. The V gene is TRBV9, the J gene TRBJ1-2, with 8 nucleotides matching TRBD1. The CDR3 is made up of 12 amino acids. CDR1 SGDLS and CDR2 YYNGEE come from the germline V gene. The V segment lost 4 bases and the J segment 8 bases; nucleotides outside the gene matches: 4. CDR3 amino acids: CASSSTGVGYTF. Written as DNA, the CDR3 is TGTGCCAGCAGCTCGACAGGGGTAGGCTACACCTTC.

The chain links TRBV4-2 to TRBJ2-5; no clear D. V was pared by 2 bases and J by 4 bases, with 14 bases between. Germline CDR1 reads LGHNA; CDR2 reads YNFKEQ. CDR3 length equals 15 residues. The DNA of the CDR3 is TGTGCCAGCAGCCAATTCTCCGACACACCAGAGACCCAGTACTTC. Its protein is CASSQFSDTPETQYF.

This clone was observed once. The chain links TRBV6-6 to TRBJ2-7; 10 bases are a match to TRBD2. Per germline, CDR1 MNHNY and CDR2 SVGAGI (reference sequence). The CDR3 sequence is 14 residues long. V shed 4 bases, J shed 10 bases, and the junction held 10 bases outside the gene matches. The CDR3 DNA reads TGTGCCAGCAGTTCCAGCGGGAGGGCTACGAGACAGTACTTC. Translated, it gives CASSSSGRATRQYF.

In this sample, this clone turned up once. V usage is TRBV6-1 and J usage is TRBJ2-7; a weak D match, TRBD1 (5 bases). CDR1 is MNHNS, CDR2 SASEGT, per germline. The CDR3 totals 14 residues. V was pared by 0 bases and J by 3 bases, with 9 bases between. The CDR3 loop is CASSEAWTLYEQYF. In DNA, the CDR3 is TGTGCCAGCAGTGAAGCCTGGACACTCTACGAGCAGTACTTC.

The CDR3, as DNA: TGTGCCAGCGGACCGACATTCACTAGAGGCTACACCTTC. Translation gives CASGPTFTRGYTF. V is TRBV6-1 and J is TRBJ1-2, with D hard to call. The CDR3 is made up of 13 amino acids. Trimming pared 8 bases from V and 8 bases from J, leaving 18 bases between. Germline V gene data show CDR1 as MNHNS and CDR2 as SASEGT.

The chain uses TRBV6-5 and TRBJ2-6; no clear D. V was trimmed by 6 bases and J by 0 bases, leaving 9 bases between them. CDR1 is MNHEY, CDR2 SVGAGI, per germline. The CDR3 is made up of 15 amino acids. The CDR3 DNA is TGTGCCAGCAGCAGACACTTCTCTGGGGCCAACGTCCTGACTTTC. Its translation is CASSRHFSGANVLTF.

The chain employs TRBV10-3 and TRBJ2-2; D call uncertain. From germline, CDR1 is ENHRY and CDR2 SYGVKD. Trimming stripped 2 bases from V and 3 bases from J, with 10 bases between. The CDR3 is 15 residues long. This CDR3 reads CAISETGRDTGELFF. The CDR3, as DNA: TGTGCCATCAGTGAGACCGGTCGGGACACCGGGGAGCTGTTTTTT.

This clone came up once. The chain employs TRBV10-1 and TRBJ1-1, with 7 bases matching TRBD1. From germline, CDR1 is WNHNN and CDR2 SYGVQD (reference sequence). Trimming took 5 bases from V and 7 from J; bases not matched to a gene: 7. This CDR3 has 13 residues. The CDR3 sequence is CASSRRRDSEAFF. The DNA of the CDR3 is TGCGCCAGCAGTCGACGGCGGGACAGTGAAGCTTTCTTT.

The chain is built from TRBV10-2 and TRBJ2-2; 8 nucleotides align to TRBD1. The CDR3 has 14 residues. Per germline, CDR1 WSHSY and CDR2 SAAADI. Unmatched junction bases numbered 3, after V lost 3 bases and J lost 6 bases. The DNA of the CDR3 is TGCGCCAGCAGTGACAGGGGGCGCGCCGGGGAGCTGTTTTTT. Protein: CASSDRGRAGELFF.

This clone was picked up one time. The chain is built from TRBV19 and TRBJ1-6; possibly TRBD1 for D (5 bases). CDR3 length: 16 amino acids. Trimming removed 5 bases at V and 12 bases at J, with 23 bases between. CDR1 LNHDA and CDR2 SQIVND come from the germline V gene (reference sequence). CDR3 loop: CASSAAGPRTPVPLHF. The DNA for the CDR3 is TGTGCCAGTAGTGCCGCGGGACCTCGGACCCCAGTACCCCTCCACTTT. Filled out from reference TRBV19 and TRBJ1-6, the complete variable domain reads DGGITQSPKYLFRKEGQNVTLSCEQNLNHDAMYWYRQDPGQGLRLIYYSQIVNDFQKGDIAEGYSVSREKKESFPLTVTSAQKNPTAFYLCASSAAGPRTPVPLHFGNGTRLTVT.

V usage is TRBV10-3 and J usage is TRBJ2-1; the match to TRBD2 covers 11 bases. With 0 bases clipped from V and 6 bases from J, the junction kept 4 bases outside the gene matches. Germline lookup yields CDR1 ENHRY and CDR2 SYGVKD. This CDR3 contains 16 residues. The chain's CDR3 is CAISESGSGRANEQFF. The CDR3 DNA reads TGTGCCATCAGTGAGTCCGGTAGCGGGAGGGCCAATGAGCAGTTCTTC.

The V gene is TRBV30, the J gene TRBJ1-3; 7 bases map to TRBD1. The CDR3 is 14 amino acids. Per the germline V gene, CDR1 is GTSNPN and CDR2 is SVGIG (reference sequence). The V gene end was trimmed by 8 bases and the J gene end by 0 bases; junction bases not matched to a gene: 7. The CDR3 is CALDRASSGNTIYF. The DNA of the CDR3 is TGTGCCCTCGACAGGGCCAGCTCTGGAAACACCATATATTTT.